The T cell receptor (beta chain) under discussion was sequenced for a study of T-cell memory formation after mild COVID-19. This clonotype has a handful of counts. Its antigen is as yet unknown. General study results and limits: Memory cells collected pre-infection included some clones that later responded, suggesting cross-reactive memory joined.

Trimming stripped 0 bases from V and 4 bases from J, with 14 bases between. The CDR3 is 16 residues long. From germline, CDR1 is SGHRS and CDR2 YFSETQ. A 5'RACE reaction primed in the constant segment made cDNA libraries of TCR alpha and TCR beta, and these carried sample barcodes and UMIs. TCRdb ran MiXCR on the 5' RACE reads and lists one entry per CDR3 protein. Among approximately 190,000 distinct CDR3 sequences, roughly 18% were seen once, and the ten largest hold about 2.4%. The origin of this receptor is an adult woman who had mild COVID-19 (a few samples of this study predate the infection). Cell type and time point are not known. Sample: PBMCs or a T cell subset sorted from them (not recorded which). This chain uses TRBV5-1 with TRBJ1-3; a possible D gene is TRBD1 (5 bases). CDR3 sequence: CASSLDSLTVGNTIYF. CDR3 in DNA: TGCGCCAGCAGCTTGGACTCGTTGACAGTGGGAAACACCATATATTTT.